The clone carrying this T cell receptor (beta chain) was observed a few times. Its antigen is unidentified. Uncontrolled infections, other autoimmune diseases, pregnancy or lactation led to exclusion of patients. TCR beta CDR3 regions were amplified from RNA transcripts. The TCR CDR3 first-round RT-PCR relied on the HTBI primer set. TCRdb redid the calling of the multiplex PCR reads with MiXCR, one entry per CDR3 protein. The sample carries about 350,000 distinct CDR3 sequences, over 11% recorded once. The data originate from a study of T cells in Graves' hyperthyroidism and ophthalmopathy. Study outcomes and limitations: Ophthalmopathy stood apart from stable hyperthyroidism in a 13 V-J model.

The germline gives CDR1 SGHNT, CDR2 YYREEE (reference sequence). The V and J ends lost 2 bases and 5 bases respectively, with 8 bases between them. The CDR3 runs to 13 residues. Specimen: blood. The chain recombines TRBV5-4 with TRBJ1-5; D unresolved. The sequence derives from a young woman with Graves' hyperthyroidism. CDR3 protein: CASSFERDQPQHF. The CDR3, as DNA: TGTGCCAGCAGCTTTGAAAGGGATCAGCCCCAGCATTTT. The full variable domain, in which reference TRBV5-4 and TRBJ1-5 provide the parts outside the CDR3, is ETGVTQSPTHLIKTRGQQVTLRCSSQSGHNTVSWYQQALGQGPQFIFQYYREEENGRGNFPPRFSGLQFPNYSSELNVNALELDDSALYLCASSFERDQPQHFGDGTRLSIL.